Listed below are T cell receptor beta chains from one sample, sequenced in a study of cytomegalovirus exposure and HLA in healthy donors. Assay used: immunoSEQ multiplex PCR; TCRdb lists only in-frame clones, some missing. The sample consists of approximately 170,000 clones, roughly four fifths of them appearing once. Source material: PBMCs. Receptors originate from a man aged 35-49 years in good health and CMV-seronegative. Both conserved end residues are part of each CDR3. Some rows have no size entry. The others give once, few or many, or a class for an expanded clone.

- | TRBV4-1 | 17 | CASSQGTSGRVSYTQYF
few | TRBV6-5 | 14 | CASSYRETGYEQYF
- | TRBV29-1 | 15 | CSVTLIAGTTDTQYF
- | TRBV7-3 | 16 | CASSSDPSGSTDTQYF
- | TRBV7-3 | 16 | CASSLISGGSAGELFF
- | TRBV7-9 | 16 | CASSPLRQGMDEKLFF
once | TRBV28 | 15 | CASWADGSSGNTIYF
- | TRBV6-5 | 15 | CASSYLSGSPDTQYF
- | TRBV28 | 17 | CASSPDPGQGWQETQYF
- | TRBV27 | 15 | CASSLIRGSNQPQHF
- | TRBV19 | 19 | CASSIDLSGVKVAKNIQYF
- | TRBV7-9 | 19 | CASSSPTAGTGGRTDTQYF
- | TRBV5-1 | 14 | CASSPKGDTGELFF
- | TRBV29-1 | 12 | CSALTSNYGYTF
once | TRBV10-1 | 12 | CASSDPSMYKFF
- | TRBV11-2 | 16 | CASSSPSGLAKNSQYF
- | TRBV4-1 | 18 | CASSQTARGRQRVDTQYF
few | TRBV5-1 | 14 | CASSLGEYQETQYF
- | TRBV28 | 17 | CASSLATGGAVGNEQFF
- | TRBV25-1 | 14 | CASSATESYNEQFF
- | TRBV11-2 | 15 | CASSMGLAGEDTQYF
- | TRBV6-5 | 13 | CASGLDSNQPQHF
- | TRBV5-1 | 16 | CASSFRQGAKLDTIYF
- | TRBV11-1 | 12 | CATTGAIDTQYF
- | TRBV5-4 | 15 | CASSLGTRGTGELFF
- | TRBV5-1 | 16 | CASSFGRGITNEKLFF
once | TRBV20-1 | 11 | CSARTGYEQYF
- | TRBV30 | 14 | CAWETDSSGEKLFF
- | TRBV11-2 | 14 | CASSLDRNTGELFF
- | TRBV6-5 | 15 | CASSSLAGGSREQYF
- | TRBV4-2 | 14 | CASSQEGGDQPQHF
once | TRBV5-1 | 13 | CASTRTGGFEQFF
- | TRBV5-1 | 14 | CASSHRDRNEKLFF
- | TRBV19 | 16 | CASSMGTSGMGDEQFF
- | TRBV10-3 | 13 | CAIKENAKNIQYF
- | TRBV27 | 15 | CASSKGTQGAQGYTF
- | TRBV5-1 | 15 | CASSLLTGREETQYF
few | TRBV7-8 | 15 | CASNNRGASTGELFF
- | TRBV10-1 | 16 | CASSEFVGDNSYEQYF
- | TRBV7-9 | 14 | CSSSRDRDFQPQHF
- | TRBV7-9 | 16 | CASSLDRGLNDYGYTF
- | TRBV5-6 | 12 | CASTSGTTEAFF
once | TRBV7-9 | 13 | CSSSLDISYEQYF
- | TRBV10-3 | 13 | CAISDGDYQPQHF
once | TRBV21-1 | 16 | CASSCISGLANYGYTF
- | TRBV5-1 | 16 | CASRRGLAEKADTQYF